This T cell receptor beta chain was observed in a study of cytomegalovirus exposure and HLA in healthy donors. Some clones are missing from TCRdb's copy, which holds only in-frame ones; the method was immunoSEQ multiplex PCR. The sample holds under 200,000 clones, 84% seen once. To note about this clone: Its specificity is not known.

Germline CDR1 and CDR2: GTSNPN and SVGIG (reference sequence). There are 12 residues in the CDR3. V dropped 7 bases and J dropped 0 bases, with 9 bases sitting between them. Whole-study findings and limits: The tendency of first-cohort TCR clusters to co-occur in the 110 or so validation repertoires emerged from a later analysis.

The J gene is TRBJ1-1, the V gene TRBV30; D unclear. The sample was PBMCs. The receptor comes from a man between 18 and 35 years old in good health and CMV-seropositive. CDR3 in DNA: TGTGCCTCGAAACTCATGAACACTGAAGCTTTCTTT. This codes for CASKLMNTEAFF. The full variable domain, its missing parts supplied by reference TRBV30 and TRBJ1-1, is SQTIHQWPATLVQPVGSPLSLECTVEGTSNPNLYWYRQAAGRGLQLLFYSVGIGQISSEVPQNLSASRPQDRQFILSSKKLLLSDSGFYLCASKLMNTEAFFGQGTRLTVV.